A selection of T cell receptor beta chains follows, all from one sample in a study of OX40 agonist ivuxolimab in advanced cancers. Here immunoSEQ multiplex PCR was the method, and the copy in TCRdb shows in-frame clones only, minus some. The table has about 72,000 clones, over 70% seen once. Material: CD4+ or CD8+ T cells sorted from blood, obtained in a trial of the OX40 agonist ivuxolimab. These receptors were taken from an adult with an advanced solid tumor such as melanoma, head and neck, liver or kidney cancer. Each CDR3 is given with its conserved first and last residue.

CDR3 protein	V gene	J gene
CASPRWGGGNTIYF	TRBV13	TRBJ1-3
CASSLSVNPMNTEAFF	TRBV11-1	TRBJ1-1
CAAKSEGAGTGELFF	TRBV6-1	TRBJ2-2
CASSIERNTEAFF	TRBV6-5	TRBJ1-1
CASSLVESGGYGYTF	TRBV7-2	TRBJ1-2
CASSEMSDTQYF	TRBV2	TRBJ2-3
CASSQDRSDDTQYF	TRBV4-1	TRBJ2-3
CASSEVKGPNTGELFF	TRBV6-1	TRBJ2-2
CASSPMGLASGELFF	TRBV18	TRBJ2-2
CASSQVGYNEKLFF	TRBV14	TRBJ1-4
CASSGDRVTNYGYTF	TRBV5-1	TRBJ1-2
CSGGGGTGGEEQYF	TRBV29-1	TRBJ2-7
CASSSSMGNEQFF	TRBV7-9	TRBJ2-1
CASTGGRFNGYTF	TRBV6-5	TRBJ1-2